These 6 T cell receptor beta chains came from one sample sequenced in a study of blood T cells in healthy people across ages (dated by TCRdb to the mid-2010s). Libraries were constructed by 5' RACE. For sequencing, an Illumina HiSeq 2500 was employed. A second 7 to 11 cycle PCR used a sample-barcoded 5' primer and a J-beta primer mix. The raw public reads went through TCRdb reprocessing: fastp at Q25, MiXCR clone calling, in-frame beta chains kept. Rows with a matching CDR3 protein are joined into one entry that keeps the most common DNA and genes. For this sample the table gives about 1,500,000 distinct CDR3 sequences, of which approximately 28% were detected only once. The ten largest clones add up to roughly 8% of the sample. Sequencing was performed on blood. All receptors derive from a woman in her 30s in good health.

This clonotype showed up just a few times. V and J are TRBV18 and TRBJ2-3; D uncertain. The CDR3 is 17 residues long. Between the trimmed V and J ends, which lost 4 bases and 0 bases, there was a span of 17 bases. The V gene's germline CDR1 is KGHSH and CDR2 LQKENI. The CDR3 loop is CASSLKTAAVSTDTQYF. DNA for the CDR3: TGTGCCAGCTCACTAAAGACGGCAGCCGTTAGCACAGATACGCAGTATTTT.

Many counts were recorded for this clonotype. V is TRBV28 and J is TRBJ2-5; 8 positions match TRBD2. The CDR3 has 14 amino acids. CDR1 MDHEN and CDR2 SYDVKM come from the germline V gene. J was trimmed by 4 bases and V by 5 bases; bases with no gene match: 6. The CDR3 protein is CASSPRTSRETQYF. The CDR3, as DNA: TGTGCCAGCAGTCCCCGGACTAGCCGAGAGACCCAGTACTTC.

The chain employs TRBV5-1 and TRBJ1-1; 7 nucleotides agree with TRBD1. This CDR3 has 14 amino acids. Germline CDR1 SGHRS, CDR2 YFSETQ. V lost 6 bases to trimming and J lost 1 base; unmatched junction nucleotides: 6. CDR3 residues: CASKGQTSNTEAFF. For the CDR3, the DNA is TGCGCCAGCAAGGGACAGACCTCGAACACTGAAGCTTTCTTT.

Remarks on this clonotype: This may arise from a read error, as a much more abundant clone is one base away. The CDR3 region has the DNA TGTGCCAGCAGCTTAGACCAGGGGGCTCGGAATGAGCAGTTCTTC. Protein sequence: CASSLDQGARNEQFF. The chain joins TRBV11-2 to TRBJ2-1; 8 nucleotides match TRBD1. Trimming cost V 0 bases and J 7 bases; bases outside gene matches: 5. The V gene's germline CDR1 is SGHAT and CDR2 FQNNGV. The CDR3 has 15 residues.

This clonotype was seen many times. This chain uses TRBV29-1 with TRBJ2-7; 9 bases map to TRBD2. V dropped 6 bases and J dropped 7; count of bases not matched to a gene: 19. Germline CDR1 SQVTM, CDR2 ANQGSEA. The CDR3 length is 16 residues. In DNA, the CDR3 is TGCAGCGTCCGGAAGGGGGCTAGCGGGAAGGATAGAGAGCAGTACTTC. It codes for CSVRKGASGKDREQYF.

The V gene is TRBV6-1, the J gene TRBJ2-1; TRBD2 aligns across 7 bases. The CDR3 is 15 amino acids. The germline CDR1 and CDR2 sequences are MNHNS and SASEGT. Trimming at V came to 5 bases and at J to 4 bases, leaving 8 bases not matched to a gene. The CDR3 DNA sequence: TGTGCCAGCAGTTCAGCGGGATTCGCGTACAATGAGCAGTTCTTC. This translates into CASSSAGFAYNEQFF.